Sequencing of this TCR beta chain was carried out in a study of control samples from healthy donors and cancer patients. The germline CDR1 and CDR2 sequences are MNHNS and SASEGT. The CDR3 is made up of 17 amino acids. V gave up 4 bases and J gave up 2 bases, with 21 bases separating them. Libraries were prepared by immunoSEQ multiplex PCR; TCRdb keeps only in-frame clonotypes and omits some of them. The data contain 45,000 to 55,000 clones, over 85% of them singletons. The sequence was obtained from a man aged 25 to 40 in good health. Sequencing input: blood. This chain connects TRBV6-1 to TRBJ2-7, with D possibly called TRBD1 or TRBD2 (5 bases each). The CDR3 nucleotides are TGTGCCAGCAGTGCCCCCCCCGTCGGGACCCTCACCTACGAGCAGTACTTC. Translation gives CASSAPPVGTLTYEQYF.